This T cell receptor (beta chain) appears in the sequencing data of a study of OX40 agonist ivuxolimab in advanced cancers. Study background: It was ivuxolimab, an agonistic anti-OX40 (CD134) antibody, that patients were treated with. In this trial design, patients received ivuxolimab intravenously at 0.01 to 10 mg/kg every 2 weeks. Study conclusions and caveats: In the 0.1 to 3.0 mg/kg range, CD4+ and CD8+ blood T cells had expanded clonally by week 6.

In its sample, this clone was seen a few times. The target antigen is unknown. Measured with immunoSEQ multiplex PCR; TCRdb has only the in-frame clones, and not every one. This table holds about 79,000 clones, roughly 91% found once. Baseline was the first blood sampling point, followed by cycle 4 day 1 and cycle 7 day 1. The TCR was taken from an adult with an advanced solid tumor such as melanoma, head and neck, liver or kidney cancer. The sample was CD4+ or CD8+ T cells sorted from blood, taken in a trial of the OX40 agonist ivuxolimab.

The CDR3 nucleotides read TGTGCCTGGAGTGTGCAGTACGAGCAGTACTTC. Protein: CAWSVQYEQYF. The chain has TRBV30 and TRBJ2-7; D not certain. CDR3 length: 11 amino acids. Germline V CDR1 and CDR2: GTSNPN, SVGIG (reference sequence). V was cut by 0 bases and J by 4 bases, with 4 bases left in between.